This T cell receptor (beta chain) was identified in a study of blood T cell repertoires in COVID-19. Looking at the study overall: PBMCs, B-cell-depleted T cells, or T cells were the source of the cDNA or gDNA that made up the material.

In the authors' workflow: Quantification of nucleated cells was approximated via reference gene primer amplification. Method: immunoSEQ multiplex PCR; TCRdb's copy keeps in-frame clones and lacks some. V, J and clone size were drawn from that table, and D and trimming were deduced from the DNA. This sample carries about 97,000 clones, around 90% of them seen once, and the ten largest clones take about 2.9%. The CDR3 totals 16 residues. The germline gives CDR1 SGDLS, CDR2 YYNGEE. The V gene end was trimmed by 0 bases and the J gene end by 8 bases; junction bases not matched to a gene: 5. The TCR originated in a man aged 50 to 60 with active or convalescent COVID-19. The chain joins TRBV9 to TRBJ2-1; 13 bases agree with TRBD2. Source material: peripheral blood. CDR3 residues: CASSVVGTSGADEQFF. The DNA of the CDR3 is TGTGCCAGCAGCGTAGTCGGGACTAGCGGGGCCGATGAGCAGTTCTTC. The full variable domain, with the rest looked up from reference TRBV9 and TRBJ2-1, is DSGVTQTPKHLITATGQRVTLRCSPRSGDLSVYWYQQSLDQGLQFLIQYYNGEERAKGNILERFSAQQFPDLHSELNLSSLELGDSALYFCASSVVGTSGADEQFFGPGTRLTVL.